The entry that follows covers one T cell receptor (beta chain) sequence. No antigen is known for it. The sample originates from a study of siplizumab effects on memory and regulatory T cells. Study-level findings and limits: Proliferating Tregs' suppressive function in siplizumab cultures went unconfirmed.

V lost 6 bases to trimming and J lost 4 bases, with 7 bases between them. CDR1 and CDR2 (germline): MNHEY, SVGAGI. The CDR3 covers 11 residues. This table comes from immunoSEQ multiplex PCR, and its TCRdb copy is limited to in-frame clones, with some not included. The sample carries 100,000 or so clones, around 94% recorded once. Source material: Tregs sorted from blood. This TCR was sampled from a human donor in good health. The V gene is TRBV6-5, the J gene TRBJ2-7; D could derive from TRBD1 or TRBD2 (5 bases each). The CDR3 reads CASRRGYEQYF. The CDR3 DNA is TGTGCCAGCAGGAGGGGATACGAGCAGTACTTC.